The text below deals with one T cell receptor beta chain. Its antigen remains unidentified. 13 Jbeta primers and 60 Vbeta primers were used for the PCR. TCRdb's table, derived via immunoSEQ multiplex PCR, lists solely in-frame clones and lacks some. The table lists about 270,000 clones, roughly 70% of them singletons, with about 2.2% in the top ten. These data are taken from a study of cytomegalovirus exposure and HLA in healthy donors. Study findings and constraints: For cytomegalovirus status, the classifier reportedly gave diagnoses with high specificity and sensitivity. TCR beta V segments were, for the most part, productive about 87% or about 30% of the time in an earlier analysis. Relative to the approximately 670-donor mean, N-insertions were reportedly fewer in an Asian-associated ancestry cluster in a later analysis. Presence/absence analyses supposed approximately even sequencing depth among donors.

V shed 5 bases, J shed 14 bases, and the junction held 11 bases outside the gene matches. The CDR3 contains 14 residues. The germline CDR1 and CDR2 sequences are SGHAT and FQNNGV. The TCR was taken from a female donor in good health and CMV-seronegative. Sequenced sample: PBMCs. V usage is TRBV11-2 and J usage is TRBJ1-6; 8 nucleotides agree with TRBD1. The CDR3 loop reads CASSPPGQVSSLHF. The CDR3 bases are TGTGCCAGCAGCCCACCGGGACAGGTCTCTTCCCTCCACTTT. The full variable domain, rest sourced from reference TRBV11-2 and TRBJ1-6, is EAGVAQSPRYKIIEKRQSVAFWCNPISGHATLYWYQQILGQGPKLLIQFQNNGVVDDSQLPKDRFSAERLKGVDSTLKIQPAKLEDSAVYLCASSPPGQVSSLHFGNGTRLTVT.